This T cell receptor (beta chain) came from a study of Graves' ophthalmopathy and Graves' hyperthyroidism. About the research overall: Samples of peripheral blood were obtained at initial diagnosis, prior to treatment of any kind. Study-wide results and limits: Among thyroid clonotypes expanded above 0.001 frequency, most also appeared in blood.

CDR3 length: 15 amino acids. Trimming removed 2 bases at V and 0 bases at J, with 8 bases between. The germline gives CDR1 MDHEN, CDR2 SYDVKM. This clonotype was counted ten times or more. Its antigen remains unknown. Diagnostic conclusions were grounded in clinical symptoms, serum thyroxine, TRAb, thyroid ultrasound and orbital computed tomography. RNA transcripts were the source from which TCR beta CDR3 regions were amplified. The first round was an RT-PCR with HTBI primers, and the second round was a multiplex PCR. TCRdb independently ran MiXCR on the multiplex PCR reads; one entry per CDR3 protein. The data hold fewer than 600,000 distinct CDR3 sequences, with 13% to 15% observed a single time.

The sample taken for sequencing was blood. This sequence joins TRBV28 and TRBJ2-4; D could derive from TRBD1 or TRBD2 (5 bases each). This TCR derives from a woman in her twenties or thirties with Graves' ophthalmopathy. The CDR3 coding sequence is TGTGCCAGCAGTTTAGGGGGAATAGCCAAAAACATTCAGTACTTC. Residues: CASSLGGIAKNIQYF.